This T cell receptor beta chain was identified in a study of T cell changes during pregnancy in multiple sclerosis. Method: immunoSEQ multiplex PCR; TCRdb's copy keeps in-frame clones and lacks some. The data show 58,000 or so clones, with about nine tenths seen just once and around 0.48% held by the top ten. This CDR3 spans 15 amino acids. Deletions cut 6 bases from V and 0 bases from J, with 12 bases between. Germline lookup yields CDR1 MDHEN and CDR2 SYDVKM. The sequence came from a female donor with multiple sclerosis, enrolled in a pregnancy study. Sequencing was performed on CD4+ T cells from peripheral blood mononuclear cells, taken in the third trimester of pregnancy. The chain recombines TRBV28 with TRBJ1-5; a possible D gene is TRBD1 (6 bases). The CDR3, as DNA: TGTGCCAGCAGCCTCGGACAGAATAGCAATCAGCCCCAGCATTTT. Translation gives CASSLGQNSNQPQHF.